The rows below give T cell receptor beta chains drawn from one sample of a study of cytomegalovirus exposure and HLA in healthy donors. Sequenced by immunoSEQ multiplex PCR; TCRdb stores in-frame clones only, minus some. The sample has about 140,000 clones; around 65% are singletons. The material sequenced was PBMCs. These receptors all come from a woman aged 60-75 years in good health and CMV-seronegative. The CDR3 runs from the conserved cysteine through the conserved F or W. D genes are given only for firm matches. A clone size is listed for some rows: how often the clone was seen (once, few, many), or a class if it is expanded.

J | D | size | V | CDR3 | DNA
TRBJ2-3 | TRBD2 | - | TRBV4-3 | CASSQDLIGTSQYF | TGCGCCAGCAGCCAAGATCTGATCGGGACTAGCCAGTATTTT
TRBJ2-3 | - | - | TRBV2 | CASPSLTDTQYF | TGTGCCAGTCCGAGCCTCACAGATACGCAGTATTTT
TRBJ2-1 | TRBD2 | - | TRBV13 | CASSLGLAGGPVREQFF | TGTGCCAGCAGCTTAGGATTAGCGGGAGGGCCGGTTAGGGAGCAGTTCTTC
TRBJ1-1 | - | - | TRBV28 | CASSYPSGAEAFF | TGTGCCAGCAGTTACCCTAGCGGGGCTGAAGCTTTCTTT
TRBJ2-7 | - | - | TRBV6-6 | CASSYSEGGGNEQYF | TGTGCCAGCAGTTACTCTGAGGGGGGGGGCAACGAGCAGTACTTC
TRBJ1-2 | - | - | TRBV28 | CASTNEKIQSYGYTF | TGTGCCAGCACAAACGAAAAGATACAGAGCTATGGCTACACCTTC
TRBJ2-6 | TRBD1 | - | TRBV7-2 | CASSLALGDRVVPGANVLTF | TGTGCCAGCAGCTTAGCGCTAGGGGACAGGGTTGTTCCCGGGGCCAACGTCCTGACTTTC
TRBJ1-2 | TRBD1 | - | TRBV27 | CASSLKPGGLVYGYTF | TGTGCCAGCAGTTTAAAGCCAGGGGGCTTGGTCTATGGCTACACCTTC
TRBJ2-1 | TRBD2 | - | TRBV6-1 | CASSARLAGGNNEQFF | TGTGCCAGCAGTGCCCGACTAGCGGGAGGGAACAATGAGCAGTTCTTC
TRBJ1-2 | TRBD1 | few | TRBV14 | CASSPKGGQGPNYGYTF | TGTGCCAGCAGCCCTAAGGGGGGACAGGGGCCTAACTATGGCTACACCTTC
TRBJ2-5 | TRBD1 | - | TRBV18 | CASSPTGQGGETQYF | TGTGCCAGCTCACCAACCGGACAGGGGGGGGAGACCCAGTACTTC
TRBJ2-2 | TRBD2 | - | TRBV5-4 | CASSSLAGGPSGELFF | TGTGCCAGCAGCTCCTTAGCGGGAGGGCCCTCCGGGGAGCTGTTTTTT
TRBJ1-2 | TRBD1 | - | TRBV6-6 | CASRLTGTGGDGYTF | TGTGCCAGCAGATTAACCGGGACAGGGGGCGATGGCTACACCTTC
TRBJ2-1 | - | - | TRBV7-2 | CASSMERNEQFF | TGTGCCAGCAGCATGGAGCGGAATGAGCAGTTCTTC
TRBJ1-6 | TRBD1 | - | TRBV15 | CATSRDKGQGFSYNSPLHF | TGTGCCACCAGCAGAGATAAGGGACAGGGTTTCTCCTATAATTCACCCCTCCACTTT
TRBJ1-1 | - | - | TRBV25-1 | CASSEWGGGAEAFF | TGTGCCAGCAGTGAATGGGGGGGAGGGGCTGAAGCTTTCTTT
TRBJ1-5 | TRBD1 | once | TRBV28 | CASSLWTGGHQPQHF | TGTGCCAGCAGTTTATGGACAGGGGGTCATCAGCCCCAGCATTTT
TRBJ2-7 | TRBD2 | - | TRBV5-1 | CASSLDAGGSSGRAYEQYF | TGCGCCAGCAGCTTGGATGCGGGCGGGTCTAGCGGGAGGGCCTACGAGCAGTACTTC
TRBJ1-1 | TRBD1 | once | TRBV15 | CATSRPGTGSTEAFF | TGTGCCACCAGCAGACCCGGGACAGGGTCCACTGAAGCTTTCTTT
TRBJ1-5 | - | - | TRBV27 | CASSSAERAAYSNQPQHF | TGTGCCAGCAGCTCTGCTGAGCGGGCCGCGTATAGCAATCAGCCCCAGCATTTT
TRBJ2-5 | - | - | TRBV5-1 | CASSLRPGRQETQYF | TGCGCCAGCAGCTTGCGGCCAGGGAGGCAAGAGACCCAGTACTTC
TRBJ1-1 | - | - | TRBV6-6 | CASSYSGQQGMAFF | TGTGCCAGCAGTTACTCGGGCCAACAGGGAATGGCTTTCTTT
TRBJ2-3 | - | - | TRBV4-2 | CASSQAGASTDTQYF | TGTGCCAGCAGCCAAGCCGGAGCCAGCACAGATACGCAGTATTTT
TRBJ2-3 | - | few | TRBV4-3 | CASSQGGAGLDTQYF | TGCGCCAGCAGCCAAGGCGGGGCGGGCTTAGATACGCAGTATTTT
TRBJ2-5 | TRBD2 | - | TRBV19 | CASSVYTSGRALETQYF | TGTGCCAGTAGTGTCTACACTAGCGGGAGGGCCTTGGAGACCCAGTACTTC
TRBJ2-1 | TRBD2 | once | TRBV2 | CASRSGTSGSREQFF | TGTGCCAGCAGGTCCGGGACTAGCGGGAGTCGGGAGCAGTTCTTC
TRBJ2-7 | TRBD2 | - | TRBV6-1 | CASILGLAGTYEQYF | TGTGCCAGCATCTTAGGGCTAGCGGGGACCTACGAGCAGTACTTC
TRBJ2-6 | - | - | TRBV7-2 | CASSLGDSGANVLTF | TGTGCCAGCAGCTTAGGAGACTCTGGGGCCAACGTCCTGACTTTC
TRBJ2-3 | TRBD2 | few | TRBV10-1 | CASSEFPTPRVAGSNTQYF | TGCGCCAGCAGTGAGTTTCCCACCCCACGAGTAGCGGGGAGTAACACGCAGTATTTT
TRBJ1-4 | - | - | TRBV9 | CASSVQRGGGKLFF | TGTGCCAGCAGCGTACAACGAGGGGGGGGAAAACTGTTTTTT
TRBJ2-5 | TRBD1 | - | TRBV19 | CASTPGQGRTQYF | TGTGCCAGTACTCCCGGACAGGGACGGACCCAGTACTTC
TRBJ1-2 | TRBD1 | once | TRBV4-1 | CASSQADRGWGGYTF | TGCGCCAGCAGCCAAGCGGACAGGGGTTGGGGCGGCTACACCTTC
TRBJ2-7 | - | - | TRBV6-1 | CASSSEGGTFEQYF | TGTGCCAGCAGTTCGGAGGGTGGGACTTTCGAGCAGTACTTC
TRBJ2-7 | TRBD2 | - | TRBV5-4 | CASSPTLAGGGEQYF | TGTGCCAGCAGTCCGACCCTAGCGGGAGGGGGCGAGCAGTACTTC
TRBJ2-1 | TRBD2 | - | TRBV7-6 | CASRPSGIYNEQFF | TGTGCCAGTAGACCTAGCGGGATTTACAATGAGCAGTTCTTC
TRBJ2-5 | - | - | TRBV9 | CASSVDQRAQETQYF | TGTGCCAGCAGCGTAGACCAGCGGGCCCAAGAGACCCAGTACTTC
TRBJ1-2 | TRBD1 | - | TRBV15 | CATSRDTDRGYDGYTF | TGTGCCACCAGCAGAGACACAGACAGGGGGTATGATGGCTACACCTTC
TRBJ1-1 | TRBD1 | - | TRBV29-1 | CSVALGGFNTEAFF | TGCAGCGTTGCCTTAGGGGGCTTCAACACTGAAGCTTTCTTT
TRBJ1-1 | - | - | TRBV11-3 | CASSLGRHTEAFF | TGTGCCAGCAGCTTAGGGCGGCACACTGAAGCTTTCTTT
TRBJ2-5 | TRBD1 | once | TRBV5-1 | CASSQQGAGETQYF | TGCGCCAGCAGCCAACAGGGGGCAGGAGAGACCCAGTACTTC
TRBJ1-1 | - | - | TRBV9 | CASSVGGGQNTEAFF | TGTGCCAGCAGCGTAGGGGGGGGGCAAAACACTGAAGCTTTCTTT
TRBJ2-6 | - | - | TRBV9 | CASSVGTVAGANVLTF | TGTGCCAGCAGCGTAGGGACAGTGGCTGGGGCCAACGTCCTGACTTTC
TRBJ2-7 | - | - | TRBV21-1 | CASSNSPRTSTYEQYF | TGTGCCAGCAGCAACTCGCCCCGGACTAGCACTTACGAGCAGTACTTC
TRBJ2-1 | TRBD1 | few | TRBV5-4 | CASRTGTGSYNEQFF | TGTGCCAGCAGGACCGGGACAGGGTCGTACAATGAGCAGTTCTTC
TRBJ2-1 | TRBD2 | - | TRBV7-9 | CASSRTSGSPYSYNEQFF | TGTGCCAGCAGCCGGACTAGCGGGAGCCCGTACTCCTACAATGAGCAGTTCTTC
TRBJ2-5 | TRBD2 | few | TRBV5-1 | CASSLDGGRYETQYF | TGCGCCAGCAGCTTAGACGGCGGGAGGTACGAGACCCAGTACTTC
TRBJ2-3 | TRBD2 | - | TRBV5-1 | CASSMTSGVSTDTQYF | TGCGCCAGCAGCATGACTAGCGGGGTTAGCACAGATACGCAGTATTTT
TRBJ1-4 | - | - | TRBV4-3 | CASSPTGLDEKLFF | TGCGCCAGCAGCCCTACAGGGTTGGATGAAAAACTGTTTTTT